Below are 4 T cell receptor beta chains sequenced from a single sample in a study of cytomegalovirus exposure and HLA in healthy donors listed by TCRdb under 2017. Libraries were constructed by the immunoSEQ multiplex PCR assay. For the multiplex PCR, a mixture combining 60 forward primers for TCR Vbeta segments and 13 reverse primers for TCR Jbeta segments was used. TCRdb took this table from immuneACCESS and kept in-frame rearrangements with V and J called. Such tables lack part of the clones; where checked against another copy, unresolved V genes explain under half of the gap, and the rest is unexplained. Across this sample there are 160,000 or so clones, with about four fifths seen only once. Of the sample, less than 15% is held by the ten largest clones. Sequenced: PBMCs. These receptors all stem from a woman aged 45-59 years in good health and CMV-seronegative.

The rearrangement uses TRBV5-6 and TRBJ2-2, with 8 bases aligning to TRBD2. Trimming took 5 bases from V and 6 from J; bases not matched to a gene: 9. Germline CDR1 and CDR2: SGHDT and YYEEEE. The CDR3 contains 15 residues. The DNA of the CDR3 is TGTGCCAGCAGATTTGGACTAGCTGGCGCCGGGGAGCTGTTTTTT. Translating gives CASRFGLAGAGELFF. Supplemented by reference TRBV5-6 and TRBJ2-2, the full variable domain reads DAGVTQSPTHLIKTRGQQVTLRCSPKSGHDTVSWYQQALGQGPQFIFQYYEEEERQRGNFPDRFSGHQFPNYSSELNVNALLLGDSALYLCASRFGLAGAGELFFGEGSRLTVL.

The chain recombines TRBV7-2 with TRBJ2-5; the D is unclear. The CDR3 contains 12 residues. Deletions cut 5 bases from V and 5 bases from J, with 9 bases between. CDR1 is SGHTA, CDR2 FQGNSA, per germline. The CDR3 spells CASSVSRETQYF. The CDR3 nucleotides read TGTGCCAGCAGCGTTTCTAGGGAGACCCAGTACTTC.

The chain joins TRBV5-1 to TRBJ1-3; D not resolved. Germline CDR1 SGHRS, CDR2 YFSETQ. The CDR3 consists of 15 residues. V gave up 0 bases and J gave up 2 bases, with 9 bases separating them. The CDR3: CASSLGGMAGNTIYF. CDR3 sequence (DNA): TGCGCCAGCAGCTTGGGCGGGATGGCTGGAAACACCATATATTTT.

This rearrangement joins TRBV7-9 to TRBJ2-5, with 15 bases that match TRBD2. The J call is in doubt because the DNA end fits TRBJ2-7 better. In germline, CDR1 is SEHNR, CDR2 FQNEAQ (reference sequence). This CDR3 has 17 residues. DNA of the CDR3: TGTGCCAGCAGCCCCACCGCGGGGACTAGCGGGAGGAGCGAGCAGTACTTC. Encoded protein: CASSPTAGTSGRSEQYF.